This is a list of T cell receptor beta chains from one sample in a study of T cell responses to AZD1222 COVID-19 vaccine. Only in-frame clones appear in the TCRdb table, and some are missing; sequencing was by immunoSEQ multiplex PCR. The sample shows some 94,000 clones, around nine tenths of them seen only once. This specimen consisted of peripheral blood, obtained 28 days after the second AZD1222 dose. Receptors were obtained from an adult who received the AZD1222 COVID-19 vaccine. Each CDR3 is given with its conserved first and last residue. D genes are given only for firm matches. The size field is filled for only some rows; it gives once, few, many or a size class.

J: TRBJ2-5
V: TRBV7-2
D: NA
size: NA
CDR3: CASSDVAGWETQYF
DNA: TGTGCCAGCAGCGACGTGGCGGGGTGGGAGACCCAGTACTTC

J: TRBJ2-1
V: TRBV4-1
D: TRBD2
size: NA
CDR3: CASSQVGLASDEQFF
DNA: TGCGCCAGCAGCCAAGTGGGACTAGCCTCGGATGAGCAGTTCTTC

J: TRBJ2-7
V: TRBV25-1
D: NA
size: few
CDR3: CASSDVVGPLPYEQYF
DNA: TGTGCCAGCAGTGACGTGGTGGGCCCTCTTCCCTACGAGCAGTACTTC

J: TRBJ2-1
V: TRBV27
D: TRBD1
size: NA
CDR3: CASSFRDRGFF
DNA: TGTGCCAGCAGTTTCCGGGACAGGGGGTTCTTC

J: TRBJ2-5
V: TRBV4-1
D: TRBD1
size: NA
CDR3: CASSQANPGTAFQETQYF
DNA: TGCGCCAGCAGCCAAGCAAACCCTGGGACAGCCTTCCAAGAGACCCAGTACTTC

J: TRBJ2-2
V: TRBV11-3
D: TRBD1
size: NA
CDR3: CASSLEQGWATGELFF
DNA: TGTGCCAGCAGCTTAGAACAGGGGTGGGCCACCGGGGAGCTGTTTTTT

J: TRBJ2-7
V: TRBV7-2
D: TRBD2
size: NA
CDR3: CASSSSSGALYEQYF
DNA: TGTGCCAGCAGCTCCTCTAGCGGGGCACTCTACGAGCAGTACTTC

J: TRBJ2-3
V: TRBV19
D: NA
size: once
CDR3: CASIQGTTDTQYF
DNA: TGTGCCAGTATCCAGGGGACCACAGATACGCAGTATTTT

J: TRBJ1-6
V: TRBV6-1
D: NA
size: NA
CDR3: CASSEAGRSSYNSPLHF
DNA: TGTGCCAGCAGTGAAGCAGGGCGGAGCTCCTATAATTCACCCCTCCACTTT

J: TRBJ2-4
V: TRBV11-2
D: NA
size: NA
CDR3: CASSPRDNAKNIQYF
DNA: TGTGCCAGCAGCCCGCGGGACAATGCCAAAAACATTCAGTACTTC

J: TRBJ1-6
V: TRBV28
D: TRBD1
size: NA
CDR3: CASSTPGQNSPLHF
DNA: TGTGCCAGCAGTACTCCGGGACAGAATTCACCCCTCCACTTT

J: TRBJ1-2
V: TRBV30
D: NA
size: NA
CDR3: CAWTGGGYGYTF
DNA: TGTGCCTGGACAGGAGGGGGCTATGGCTACACCTTC

J: TRBJ1-5
V: TRBV19
D: NA
size: NA
CDR3: CASSMVRGYNQPQHF
DNA: TGTGCCAGTAGTATGGTCAGGGGATACAATCAGCCCCAGCATTTT

J: TRBJ2-6
V: TRBV5-4
D: TRBD2
size: NA
CDR3: CASNPRTLAGSSSGANVLTF
DNA: TGTGCCAGCAACCCACGGACACTAGCGGGGAGCTCTTCTGGGGCCAACGTCCTGACTTTC

J: TRBJ2-2
V: TRBV4-1
D: TRBD1
size: NA
CDR3: CASSNRDRDTGELFF
DNA: TGCGCCAGCAGCAACCGGGACAGGGACACCGGGGAGCTGTTTTTT

J: TRBJ2-5
V: TRBV6-5
D: NA
size: NA
CDR3: CASRLGGPGETQYF
DNA: TGTGCCAGTAGATTGGGGGGCCCGGGAGAGACCCAGTACTTC

J: TRBJ1-1
V: TRBV10-2
D: NA
size: NA
CDR3: CASSEFPPGELSTEAFF
DNA: TGCGCCAGCAGTGAGTTTCCCCCGGGGGAGTTGAGCACTGAAGCTTTCTTT

J: TRBJ2-1
V: TRBV5-5
D: NA
size: NA
CDR3: CASSLVEALDEQFF
DNA: TGTGCCAGCAGCTTGGTGGAGGCTCTGGATGAGCAGTTCTTC

J: TRBJ1-2
V: TRBV7-8
D: NA
size: once
CDR3: CASSLVLSGDLYGYTF
DNA: TGTGCCAGCAGCTTAGTATTATCAGGGGATCTTTATGGCTACACCTTC

J: TRBJ2-3
V: TRBV11-2
D: NA
size: NA
CDR3: CASSLVGVRDTQYF
DNA: TGTGCCAGCAGCTTAGTCGGGGTGCGAGATACGCAGTATTTT

J: TRBJ1-5
V: TRBV18
D: NA
size: NA
CDR3: CASSPQHLGGNQPQHF
DNA: TGTGCCAGCTCACCACAGCATCTAGGTGGAAATCAGCCCCAGCATTTT

J: TRBJ2-1
V: TRBV7-9
D: TRBD2
size: NA
CDR3: CASSPGGLAWGEQFF
DNA: TGTGCCAGCAGCCCCGGGGGACTAGCCTGGGGTGAGCAGTTCTTC

J: TRBJ2-7
V: TRBV7-9
D: NA
size: NA
CDR3: CASSWTGYEQYF
DNA: TGTGCCAGCAGCTGGACGGGCTACGAGCAGTACTTC

J: TRBJ2-1
V: TRBV4-1
D: NA
size: NA
CDR3: CASSQGRGVSRYNEQFF
DNA: TGCGCCAGCAGCCAAGGAAGAGGGGTTTCCCGCTACAATGAGCAGTTCTTC

J: TRBJ2-4
V: TRBV14
D: NA
size: once
CDR3: CASSPVALRDDKNIQYF
DNA: TGTGCCAGCAGCCCCGTCGCACTAAGGGACGACAAAAACATTCAGTACTTC

J: TRBJ2-1
V: TRBV19
D: NA
size: NA
CDR3: CASSIVGDSNEQFF
DNA: TGTGCCAGTAGTATAGTGGGGGACTCTAATGAGCAGTTCTTC

J: TRBJ1-4
V: TRBV28
D: TRBD1
size: NA
CDR3: CASSLSYGTGYEKLFF
DNA: TGTGCCAGCAGTTTAAGCTACGGGACAGGGTATGAAAAACTGTTTTTT

J: TRBJ2-7
V: TRBV3-1/TRBV3-2
D: NA
size: NA
CDR3: CASSRVHRDNKNYEQYF
DNA: TGTGCCAGCAGCCGAGTTCACCGGGACAACAAAAACTACGAGCAGTACTTC

J: TRBJ2-5
V: TRBV6-1
D: NA
size: NA
CDR3: CASSEAGKGRETQYF
DNA: TGTGCCAGCAGTGAAGCCGGGAAGGGCCGAGAGACCCAGTACTTC

J: TRBJ2-7
V: TRBV18
D: TRBD1
size: NA
CDR3: CASSPAVGQGYEQYF
DNA: TGTGCCAGCTCACCCGCAGTGGGACAGGGCTACGAGCAGTACTTC

J: TRBJ2-5
V: TRBV2
D: TRBD1
size: NA
CDR3: CASSDLIGTAQETQYF
DNA: TGTGCCAGCAGCGATTTGATAGGGACAGCGCAAGAGACCCAGTACTTC

J: TRBJ2-5
V: TRBV7-9
D: TRBD2
size: NA
CDR3: CASSLSSGGPQYF
DNA: TGTGCCAGCAGCTTATCCAGCGGGGGGCCCCAGTACTTC

J: TRBJ1-2
V: TRBV5-1
D: TRBD1
size: NA
CDR3: CASSLGTGSYGYTF
DNA: TGCGCCAGCAGCCTCGGGACAGGCTCCTATGGCTACACCTTC

J: TRBJ1-3
V: TRBV4-3
D: TRBD1
size: NA
CDR3: CASSRGQQGSSGNTIYF
DNA: TGCGCCAGCAGCCGCGGACAACAGGGGAGCTCTGGAAACACCATATATTTT

J: TRBJ1-3
V: TRBV29-1
D: NA
size: few
CDR3: CSVGSSSAGNTIYF
DNA: TGCAGCGTTGGCAGCAGTTCGGCTGGAAACACCATATATTTT